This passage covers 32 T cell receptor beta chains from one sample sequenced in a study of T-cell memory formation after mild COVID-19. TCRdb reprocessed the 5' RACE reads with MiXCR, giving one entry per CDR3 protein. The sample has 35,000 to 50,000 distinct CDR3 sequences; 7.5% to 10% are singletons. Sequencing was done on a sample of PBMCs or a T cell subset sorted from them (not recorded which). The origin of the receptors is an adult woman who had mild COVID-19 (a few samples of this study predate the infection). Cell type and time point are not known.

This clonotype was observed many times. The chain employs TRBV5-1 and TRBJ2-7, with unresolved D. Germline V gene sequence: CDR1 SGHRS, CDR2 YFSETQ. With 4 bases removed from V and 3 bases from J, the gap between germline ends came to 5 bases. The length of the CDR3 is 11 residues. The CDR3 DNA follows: TGCGCCAGCAGCGACCTCTACGAGCAGTACTTC. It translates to CASSDLYEQYF.

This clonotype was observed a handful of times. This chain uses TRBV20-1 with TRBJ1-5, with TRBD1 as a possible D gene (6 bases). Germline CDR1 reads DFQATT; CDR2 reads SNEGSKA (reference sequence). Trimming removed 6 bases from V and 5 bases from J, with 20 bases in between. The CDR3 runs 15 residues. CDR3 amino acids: CSARGGRFFDQPQHF. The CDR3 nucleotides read TGCAGTGCCCGAGGGGGGAGGTTTTTCGATCAGCCCCAGCATTTT.

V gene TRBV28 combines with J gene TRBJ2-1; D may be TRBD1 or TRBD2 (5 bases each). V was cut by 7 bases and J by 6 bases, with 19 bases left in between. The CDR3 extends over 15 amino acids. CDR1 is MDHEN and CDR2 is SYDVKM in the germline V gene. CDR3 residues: CASNGKPQRGNEQFF. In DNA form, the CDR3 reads TGTGCCAGCAACGGGAAACCCCAAAGGGGCAATGAGCAGTTCTTC.

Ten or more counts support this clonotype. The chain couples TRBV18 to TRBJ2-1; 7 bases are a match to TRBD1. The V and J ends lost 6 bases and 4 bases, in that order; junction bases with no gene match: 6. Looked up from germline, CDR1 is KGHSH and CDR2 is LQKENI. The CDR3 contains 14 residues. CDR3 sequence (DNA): TGTGCCAGCTCCCGGACAGGATTTTACAATGAGCAGTTCTTC. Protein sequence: CASSRTGFYNEQFF.

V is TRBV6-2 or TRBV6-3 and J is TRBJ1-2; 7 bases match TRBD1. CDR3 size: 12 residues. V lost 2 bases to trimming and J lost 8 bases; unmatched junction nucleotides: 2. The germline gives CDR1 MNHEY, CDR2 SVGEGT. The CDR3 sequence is CASSYPGGGYTF. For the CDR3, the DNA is TGTGCCAGCAGTTACCCAGGGGGAGGCTACACCTTC.

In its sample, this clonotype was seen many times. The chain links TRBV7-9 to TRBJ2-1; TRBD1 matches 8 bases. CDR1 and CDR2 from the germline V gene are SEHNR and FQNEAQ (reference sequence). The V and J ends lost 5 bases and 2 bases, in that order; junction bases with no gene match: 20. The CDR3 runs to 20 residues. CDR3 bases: TGTGCCAGCAGCGTAGGACAGGGTGGCTTCGACCTACTCGCCTACAATGAGCAGTTCTTC. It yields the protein CASSVGQGGFDLLAYNEQFF.

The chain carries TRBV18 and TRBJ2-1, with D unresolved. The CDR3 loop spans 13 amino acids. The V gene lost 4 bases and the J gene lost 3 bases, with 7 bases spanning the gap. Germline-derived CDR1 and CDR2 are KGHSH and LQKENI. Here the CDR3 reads CASSQSDYNEQFF. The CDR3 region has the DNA TGTGCCAGCTCACAATCTGACTACAATGAGCAGTTCTTC.

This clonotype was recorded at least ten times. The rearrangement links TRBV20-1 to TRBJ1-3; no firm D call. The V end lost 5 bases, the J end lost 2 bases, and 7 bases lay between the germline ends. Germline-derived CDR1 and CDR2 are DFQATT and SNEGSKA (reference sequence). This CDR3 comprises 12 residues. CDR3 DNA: TGCAGTGCTCGATCGGCTGGAAACACCATATATTTT. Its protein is CSARSAGNTIYF.

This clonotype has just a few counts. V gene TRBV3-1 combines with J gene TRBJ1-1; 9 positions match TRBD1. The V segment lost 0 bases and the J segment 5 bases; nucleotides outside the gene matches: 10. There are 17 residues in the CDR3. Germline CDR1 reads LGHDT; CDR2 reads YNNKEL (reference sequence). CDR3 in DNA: TGTGCCAGCAGCCAAGATTGGGGGGACAGGGTGGGAACTGAAGCTTTCTTT. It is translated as CASSQDWGDRVGTEAFF.

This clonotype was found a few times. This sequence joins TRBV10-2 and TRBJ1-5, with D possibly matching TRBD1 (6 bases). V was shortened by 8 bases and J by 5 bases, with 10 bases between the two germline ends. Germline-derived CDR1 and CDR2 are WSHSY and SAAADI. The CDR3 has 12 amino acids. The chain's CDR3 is CASGPGDQPQHF. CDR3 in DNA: TGCGCCAGCGGACCAGGGGATCAGCCCCAGCATTTT.

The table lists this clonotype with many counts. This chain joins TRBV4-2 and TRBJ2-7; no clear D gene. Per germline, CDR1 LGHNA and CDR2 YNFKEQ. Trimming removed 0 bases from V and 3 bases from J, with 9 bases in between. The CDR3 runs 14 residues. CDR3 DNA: TGTGCCAGCAGCCAAGATCTGGTTGACTACGAGCAGTACTTC. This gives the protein CASSQDLVDYEQYF.

CDR3 region: CASSLDRGSGSPLHF. CDR3 nucleotides: TGTGCCAGCAGCTTGGACAGGGGGAGTGGATCACCCCTCCACTTT. The chain links TRBV27 to TRBJ1-6; 10 nucleotides align to TRBD1. The germline gives CDR1 MNHEY, CDR2 SMNVEV (reference sequence). V shed 6 bases, J shed 10 bases, and the junction held 9 bases outside the gene matches. The CDR3 spans 15 residues.

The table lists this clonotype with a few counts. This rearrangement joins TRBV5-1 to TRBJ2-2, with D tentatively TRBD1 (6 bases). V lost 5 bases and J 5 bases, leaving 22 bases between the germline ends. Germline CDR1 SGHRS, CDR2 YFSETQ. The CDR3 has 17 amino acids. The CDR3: CASRLPAPGDGTGELFF. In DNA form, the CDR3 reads TGCGCCAGCAGGTTACCTGCCCCAGGGGATGGAACCGGGGAGCTGTTTTTT.

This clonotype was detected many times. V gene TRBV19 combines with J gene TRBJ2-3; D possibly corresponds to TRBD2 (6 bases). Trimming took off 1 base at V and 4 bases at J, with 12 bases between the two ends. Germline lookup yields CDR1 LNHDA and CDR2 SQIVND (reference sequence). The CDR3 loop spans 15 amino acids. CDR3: CASSIGLGLPDTQYF. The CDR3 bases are TGTGCCAGTAGTATAGGACTAGGGCTGCCAGATACGCAGTATTTT.

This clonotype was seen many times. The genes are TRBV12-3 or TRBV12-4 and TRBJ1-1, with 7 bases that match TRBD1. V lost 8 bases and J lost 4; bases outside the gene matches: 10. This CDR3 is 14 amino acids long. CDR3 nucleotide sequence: TGTGCCAGCGGGGAACAGGGGTTGGGCACTGAAGCTTTCTTT. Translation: CASGEQGLGTEAFF.

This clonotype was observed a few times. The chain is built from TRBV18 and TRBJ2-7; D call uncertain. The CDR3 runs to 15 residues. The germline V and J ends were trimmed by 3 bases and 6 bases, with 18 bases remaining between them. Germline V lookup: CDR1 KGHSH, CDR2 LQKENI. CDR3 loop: CASSPSPGSASEQYF. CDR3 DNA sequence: TGTGCCAGCTCACCCTCCCCAGGATCGGCATCCGAGCAGTACTTC.

The CDR3 loop is CASSQEEGLAGVNEQYF. CDR3 nucleotide sequence: TGTGCCAGCAGCCAAGAAGAAGGACTAGCGGGAGTAAACGAGCAGTACTTC. The chain combines TRBV4-2 with TRBJ2-7, with 13 bases matching TRBD2. Germline CDR1 LGHNA, CDR2 YNFKEQ. The CDR3 extends over 17 amino acids. V lost 0 bases to trimming and J lost 5 bases; unmatched junction nucleotides: 7.

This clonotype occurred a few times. The CDR3 region is CASSRQQGGGYNEQFF. The CDR3 coding sequence is TGTGCCAGCAGTCGCCAGCAGGGGGGGGGGTACAATGAGCAGTTCTTC. The chain is built from TRBV6-2 or TRBV6-3 and TRBJ2-1; TRBD1 or TRBD2 may be the D gene (7 bases each). Germline CDR1 and CDR2: MNHEY and SVGEGT. V lost 5 bases to trimming and J lost 4 bases, with 18 bases between them. The CDR3 covers 16 residues.

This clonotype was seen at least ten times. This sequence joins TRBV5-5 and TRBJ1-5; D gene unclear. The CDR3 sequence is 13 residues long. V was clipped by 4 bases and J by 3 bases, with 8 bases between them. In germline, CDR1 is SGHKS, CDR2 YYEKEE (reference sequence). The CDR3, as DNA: TGTGCCAGCAGCGCTATGTACAATCAGCCCCAGCATTTT. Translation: CASSAMYNQPQHF. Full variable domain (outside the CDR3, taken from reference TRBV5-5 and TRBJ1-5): DAGVTQSPTHLIKTRGQQVTLRCSPISGHKSVSWYQQVLGQGPQFIFQYYEKEERGRGNFPDRFSARQFPNYSSELNVNALLLGDSALYLCASSAMYNQPQHFGDGTRLSIL.

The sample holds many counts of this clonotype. CDR3 sequence reads: CASSQPLRGGLVYEQFF. The CDR3 DNA sequence: TGTGCCAGCAGCCAACCTTTGCGGGGGGGCCTAGTTTATGAGCAGTTCTTC. This chain uses TRBV7-6 with TRBJ2-1, with 9 bases that match TRBD2. The germline V gene has CDR1 SGHVS and CDR2 FNYEAQ. The CDR3 loop spans 17 amino acids. V gave up 5 bases and J gave up 8 bases; unmatched junction bases: 16.

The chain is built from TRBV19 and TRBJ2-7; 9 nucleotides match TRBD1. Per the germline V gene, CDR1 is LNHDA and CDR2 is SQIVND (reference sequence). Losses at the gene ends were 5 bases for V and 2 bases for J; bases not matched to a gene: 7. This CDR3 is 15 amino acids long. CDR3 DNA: TGTGCCAGTAGTCGGCCGGGACAGGGAACCTACGAGCAGTACTTC. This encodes CASSRPGQGTYEQYF. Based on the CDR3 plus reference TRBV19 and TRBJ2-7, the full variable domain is DGGITQSPKYLFRKEGQNVTLSCEQNLNHDAMYWYRQDPGQGLRLIYYSQIVNDFQKGDIAEGYSVSREKKESFPLTVTSAQKNPTAFYLCASSRPGQGTYEQYFGPGTRLTVT.

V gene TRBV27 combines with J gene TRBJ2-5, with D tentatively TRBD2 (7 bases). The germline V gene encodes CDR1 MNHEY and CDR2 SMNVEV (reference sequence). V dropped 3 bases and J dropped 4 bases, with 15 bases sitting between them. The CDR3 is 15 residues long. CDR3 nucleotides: TGTGCCAGCAGTTTCGCATCGGGGGGCGGAGAGACCCAGTACTTC. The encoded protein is CASSFASGGGETQYF.

CDR3 nucleotide sequence: TGCGCCAGCAGTGCGGGAAGCTCCTACGAGCAGTACTTC. This codes for CASSAGSSYEQYF. The V call is TRBV4-1, the J call TRBJ2-7; TRBD2 is a possible D gene (6 bases). The V gene lost 6 bases and the J gene lost 0 bases, with 9 bases spanning the gap. CDR3 length equals 13 residues. Germline-derived CDR1 and CDR2 are MGHRA and YSYEKL.

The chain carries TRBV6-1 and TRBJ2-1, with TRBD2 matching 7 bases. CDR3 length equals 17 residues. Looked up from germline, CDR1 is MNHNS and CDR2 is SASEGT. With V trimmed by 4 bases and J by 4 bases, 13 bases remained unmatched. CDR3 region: CASSASGGSELYNEQFF. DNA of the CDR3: TGTGCCAGCAGTGCCTCGGGAGGTAGCGAACTATACAATGAGCAGTTCTTC.

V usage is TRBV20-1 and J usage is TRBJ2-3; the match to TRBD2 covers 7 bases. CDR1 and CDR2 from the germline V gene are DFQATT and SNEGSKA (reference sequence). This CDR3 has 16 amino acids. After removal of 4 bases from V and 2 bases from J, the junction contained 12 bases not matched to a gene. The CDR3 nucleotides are TGCAGTGCTATTCCTGGCGGGAGTTGGGACACAGATACGCAGTATTTT. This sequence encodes CSAIPGGSWDTDTQYF.

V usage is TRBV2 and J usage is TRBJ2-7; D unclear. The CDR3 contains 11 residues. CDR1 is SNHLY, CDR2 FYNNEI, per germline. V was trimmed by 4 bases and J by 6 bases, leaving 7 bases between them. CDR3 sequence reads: CASSVRSEQYF. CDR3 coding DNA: TGTGCCAGCAGTGTAAGAAGCGAGCAGTACTTC.

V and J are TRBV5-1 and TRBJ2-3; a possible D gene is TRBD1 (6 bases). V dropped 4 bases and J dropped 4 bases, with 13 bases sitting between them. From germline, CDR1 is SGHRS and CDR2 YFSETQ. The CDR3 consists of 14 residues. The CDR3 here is CASSTQGLSDTQYF. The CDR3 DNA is TGCGCCAGCAGCACCCAGGGGCTGTCAGATACGCAGTATTTT.

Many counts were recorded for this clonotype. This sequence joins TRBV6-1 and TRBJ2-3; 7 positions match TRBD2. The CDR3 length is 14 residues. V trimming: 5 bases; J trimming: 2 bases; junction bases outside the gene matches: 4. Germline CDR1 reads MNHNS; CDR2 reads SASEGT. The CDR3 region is CASSRLAITDTQYF. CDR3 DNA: TGTGCCAGCAGTCGACTAGCAATCACAGATACGCAGTATTTT.

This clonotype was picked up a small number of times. The CDR3 DNA reads as TGTGCCAGCATTTATCGGGACAGGGACCTATTGAGAACTAATGAAAAACTGTTTTTT. Protein sequence: CASIYRDRDLLRTNEKLFF. This sequence joins TRBV6-1 and TRBJ1-4, with 9 nucleotides matching TRBD1. After removal of 7 bases from V and 1 base from J, the junction contained 16 bases not matched to a gene. CDR1 is MNHNS, CDR2 SASEGT, per germline. The CDR3 extends over 19 amino acids.

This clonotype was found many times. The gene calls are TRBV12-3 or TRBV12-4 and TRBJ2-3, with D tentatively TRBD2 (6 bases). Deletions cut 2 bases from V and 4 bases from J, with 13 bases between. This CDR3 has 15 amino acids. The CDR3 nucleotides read TGTGCCAGCAGTTTAACTAGCACCGGCGCAGATACGCAGTATTTT. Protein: CASSLTSTGADTQYF.

The DNA of the CDR3 is TGTGCCAGCAGCCAACAGGACAACCAAGAGACCCAGTACTTC. It specifies CASSQQDNQETQYF. The chain carries TRBV4-2 and TRBJ2-5; D might be TRBD1 (5 bases). This CDR3 spans 14 amino acids. Germline V gene lookup returns CDR1 LGHNA and CDR2 YNFKEQ. Trimming took off 2 bases at V and 0 bases at J, with 7 bases between the two ends.

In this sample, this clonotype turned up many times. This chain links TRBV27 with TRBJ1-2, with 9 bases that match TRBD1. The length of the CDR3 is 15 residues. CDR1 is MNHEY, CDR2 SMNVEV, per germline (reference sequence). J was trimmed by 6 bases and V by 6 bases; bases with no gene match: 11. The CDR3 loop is CASRSPGTGNNGYTF. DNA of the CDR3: TGTGCCAGCAGATCCCCCGGGACAGGGAATAATGGCTACACCTTC.